This is a list of T cell receptor beta chains from one sample in a study of beta chain features in type 1 diabetes. This table comes from immunoSEQ multiplex PCR, and its TCRdb copy is limited to in-frame clones, with some not included. The sample records under 900,000 clones, roughly 15% being singletons. The source material was naive CD4+ T cells from blood. These TCRs come from a woman aged 18-35 years in good health. The conserved cysteine and the conserved F or W are not part of the CDR3 here. Size is omitted from some rows. Given values are once, few, many or a class for expanded clones.

CDR3	size	V
ASSQDGLAGGFPQY	NA	TRBV4-2
ASSAHFGETDTQY	NA	TRBV9
ASSLSGRLEAF	NA	TRBV7-8
ASRRTGVEKLF	few	TRBV6-1
ASSPVAGGGYEQY	NA	TRBV7-2
ASSQDRGTRQGLYSNQPQH	NA	TRBV4-2
ASSLRVQAGNIQY	few	TRBV11-2
ASSLGTGGLGEAF	few	TRBV11-2
ASSFTQGAGGPDTQY	NA	TRBV10-2
ASSFNRNNEQF	NA	TRBV28
ASSLQPSPSYEQY	NA	TRBV5-1
ASSLVSGTGNYGYT	once	TRBV7-2
ASSAGTRSGELF	NA	TRBV7-3
ASSSLGRIYEQY	few	TRBV7-2
ASSLRSGTHYFHNEQF	few	TRBV7-9
ASSPRTSGKETQY	NA	TRBV18
AISRLAYEQF	few	TRBV10-3